The sequence of this T cell receptor (beta chain) was determined in a study of identical twins. Whole-study findings and limits: Abundant cord blood beta clonotypes carried fewer insertions; memory repertoires showed none. Invariant MAIT and iNKT cells may have partly biased zero-insertion analyses.

This clonotype was picked up a small number of times. Its antigen is unknown. Germline V gene sequence: CDR1 MNHEY, CDR2 SMNVEV (reference sequence). V was shortened by 4 bases and J by 5 bases, with 17 bases between the two germline ends. The CDR3 contains 15 residues. TCRdb recomputed calls from the 5' RACE reads with MiXCR, one row per CDR3 protein. The sample includes 250,000 or so distinct CDR3 sequences, approximately 7% of them seen just once. These data were likewise used in another study, on yellow fever vaccine responses in identical twins.

The rearrangement links TRBV27 to TRBJ2-5; D possibly corresponds to TRBD2 (6 bases). The origin of this receptor is a woman aged 18-35 years in good health. Sequencing was performed on memory (CD45RO+) T cells sorted from blood. CDR3 loop: CASSYGSRGLETQYF. The CDR3 DNA reads TGTGCCAGCAGTTACGGGAGTCGGGGCTTGGAGACCCAGTACTTC.